These 17 T cell receptor beta chains were all obtained from the same sample, sequenced in a study of regulatory T cells in long-lasting Graves disease (dated by TCRdb to the early 2020s). Library preparation was by multiplex PCR. Instrument used: Illumina HiSeq 4000. iRepertoire HTBI primers and Arm-PCR amplification of CDR3 regions were used to construct TCR beta libraries. Through fastp at Q25 and MiXCR, TCRdb rebuilt clones from the public reads, retaining in-frame beta chains. Under each unique CDR3 protein, matching rows form one entry showing the most common genes and DNA. The sample table shows around 450,000 distinct CDR3 sequences, and about 22% are seen once. The ten largest clones represent more than 6% of the sample. The sample's time point label is to be understood as: persistent/refractory GD, antithyroid drugs over 5 years with positive TRAb. For both TCR sequencing and RNA sequencing, RNA was extracted from PBMCs using TRIzol.

This sample comprised peripheral blood mononuclear cells (PBMCs), obtained when the disease was refractory, from a patient treated with antithyroid drugs. These TCRs come from a female donor with Graves disease.

The chain joins TRBV28 to TRBJ1-6, with 7 bases matching TRBD1. The germline V gene has CDR1 MDHEN and CDR2 SYDVKM. The CDR3 extends over 17 amino acids. With 3 bases clipped from V and 0 bases from J, the junction kept 5 bases outside the gene matches. CDR3 nucleotide sequence: TGTGCCAGCAGTTTCATGGACAGGTTCTCCTATAATTCACCCCTCCACTTT. Encoded protein: CASSFMDRFSYNSPLHF.

In this sample, this clonotype turned up a few times. The chain carries TRBV13 and TRBJ2-7; D is unclear. This CDR3 has 14 residues. From germline, CDR1 is PRHDT and CDR2 FYEKMQ (reference sequence). The V gene lost 2 bases and the J gene lost 0 bases, with 8 bases spanning the gap. CDR3 DNA sequence: TGTGCCAGCAGCTTAAGTCAAACCTCCTACGAGCAGTACTTC. Amino acid sequence: CASSLSQTSYEQYF.

The chain links TRBV28 to TRBJ1-2; the D is unclear. Trimming stripped 6 bases from V and 6 bases from J, with 26 bases between. The germline gives CDR1 MDHEN, CDR2 SYDVKM. The CDR3 sequence is 17 residues long. CDR3 protein: CASSQITDPFLRHGYTF. DNA of the CDR3: TGTGCCAGCAGCCAAATTACAGATCCCTTTCTTCGCCATGGCTACACCTTC.

Ten or more counts support this clonotype. The chain has TRBV7-3 and TRBJ2-2; D is undetermined. The length of the CDR3 is 16 residues. Between the trimmed V and J ends, which lost 1 base and 4 bases, there was a span of 13 bases. From germline, CDR1 is SGHTA and CDR2 FQGTGA. The DNA for the CDR3 is TGTGCCAGCAGCTTAATCGGTGGGGATAGCACCGGGGAGCTGTTTTTT. Translated: CASSLIGGDSTGELFF.

With regard to this clonotype: One base away lies a much larger clone, so this may be a sequencing read error. The conserved phenylalanine or tryptophan is not found at the CDR3 terminus, so this likely reflects a read error. This chain uses TRBV11-2 with TRBJ1-2; D is unclear. The CDR3 runs to 14 residues. Trimming cost V 1 base and J 1 base, with 7 bases left between them. Germline V gene data show CDR1 as SGHAT and CDR2 as FQNNGV. CDR3: CASSLGGVNYGYTL. The CDR3 DNA reads TGTGCCAGCAGCTTAGGGGGAGTTAACTATGGCTACACCCTC.

This clonotype came up a few times. The chain employs TRBV6-5 and TRBJ2-7, with a tentative D call TRBD2 (5 bases). The CDR3 is 15 residues long. The V end was cut by 4 bases, the J end by 2 bases, with 15 bases between. Germline CDR1 is MNHEY and CDR2 is SVGAGI. This CDR3 is CASSSADAPTYEQYF. As DNA, the CDR3 is TGTGCCAGCAGTTCAGCGGACGCGCCGACCTACGAGCAGTACTTC.

This clonotype turned up a few times. V is TRBV11-2 and J is TRBJ2-2, with D tentatively TRBD2 (5 bases). Germline loops: CDR1 SGHAT, CDR2 FQNNGV. V was shortened by 5 bases and J by 2 bases, with 18 bases between the two germline ends. The length of the CDR3 is 17 residues. CDR3 nucleotides: TGTGCCAGCAGCCCCCCCCGGAGAAGCGGTAACACCGGGGAGCTGTTTTTT. Translating gives CASSPPRRSGNTGELFF.

This clonotype was counted many times. The chain links TRBV28 to TRBJ1-2; D possibly corresponds to TRBD1 (5 bases). V was shortened by 3 bases and J by 10 bases, with 12 bases between the two germline ends. Germline V gives CDR1 MDHEN, CDR2 SYDVKM. There are 12 residues in the CDR3. This chain's CDR3 is CASSFGARYYTF. CDR3 in DNA: TGTGCCAGCAGTTTTGGGGCGCGGTACTACACCTTC.

The CDR3 coding sequence is TGCGCCAGCAGCAACCCGGGACTAGCGGGATACAATGAGCAGTTCTTC. It is translated as CASSNPGLAGYNEQFF. This rearrangement joins TRBV5-1 to TRBJ2-1, with 13 bases lining up with TRBD2. The CDR3 loop spans 16 amino acids. The V segment lost 4 bases and the J segment 4 bases; nucleotides outside the gene matches: 5. Per germline, CDR1 SGHRS and CDR2 YFSETQ. Complete variable domain (other parts from reference TRBV5-1 and TRBJ2-1): KAGVTQTPRYLIKTRGQQVTLSCSPISGHRSVSWYQQTPGQGLQFLFEYFSETQRNKGNFPGRFSGRQFSNSRSEMNVSTLELGDSALYLCASSNPGLAGYNEQFFGPGTRLTVL.

This clonotype is a singleton in its sample. V gene TRBV3-1 combines with J gene TRBJ1-1; D gene unclear. The CDR3 length is 16 residues. The V gene's germline CDR1 is LGHDT and CDR2 YNNKEL (reference sequence). The ends were cut back, 7 bases at V and 3 bases at J, with 21 bases in the middle. CDR3: CASTPSLWMEHTEAFF. In DNA, the CDR3 is TGTGCCAGCACCCCCTCTTTATGGATGGAACACACTGAAGCTTTCTTT.

This clonotype was counted between two and nine times. The chain joins TRBV7-2 to TRBJ1-5; D may be TRBD1 (6 bases). CDR1 is SGHTA, CDR2 FQGNSA, per germline. V was trimmed by 10 bases and J by 5 bases, leaving 24 bases between them. The CDR3 spans 16 residues. The CDR3 coding sequence is TGTGCCACCCGCCTTTATATGGGGGCAACGGATCAGCCCCAGCATTTT. This translates into CATRLYMGATDQPQHF.

In this sample, this clonotype turned up a few times. V is TRBV6-5 and J is TRBJ1-2; TRBD1 matches 7 bases. There are 14 residues in the CDR3. Germline V gene data show CDR1 as MNHEY and CDR2 as SVGAGI. V was clipped by 0 bases and J by 4 bases; unmatched bases: 2. The CDR3 sequence: CASSYSRQGYGYTF. CDR3 nucleotides: TGTGCCAGCAGTTACTCCCGACAGGGCTATGGCTACACCTTC.

The V and J genes are TRBV11-2 and TRBJ2-5, with TRBD1 identical over 7 bases. Germline CDR1 and CDR2: SGHAT and FQNNGV. J lost 4 bases, V lost 5 bases, and 10 bases had no gene match. This CDR3 is 15 amino acids long. CDR3 nucleotides: TGTGCCAGCAGCCGACTAAGGGGGCGCGTAGAGACCCAGTACTTC. It translates to CASSRLRGRVETQYF. Variable domain in full (rest from reference TRBV11-2 and TRBJ2-5): EAGVAQSPRYKIIEKRQSVAFWCNPISGHATLYWYQQILGQGPKLLIQFQNNGVVDDSQLPKDRFSAERLKGVDSTLKIQPAKLEDSAVYLCASSRLRGRVETQYFGPGTRLLVL.

This clonotype has a count of ten or more. The chain joins TRBV7-2 to TRBJ2-5, with 8 bases lining up with TRBD1. This CDR3 is built from 15 residues. CDR1 and CDR2 (germline): SGHTA, FQGNSA. The trim removed 5 bases at V and 0 bases at J, leaving 5 bases unmatched. The CDR3 nucleotides are TGTGCCAGCAGCCTGACAGGGGAGTACCAAGAGACCCAGTACTTC. Translation gives CASSLTGEYQETQYF. Full variable domain (missing parts from reference TRBV7-2 and TRBJ2-5): GAGVSQSPSNKVTEKGKDVELRCDPISGHTALYWYRQSLGQGLEFLIYFQGNSAPDKSGLPSDRFSAERTGGSVSTLTIQRTQQEDSAVYLCASSLTGEYQETQYFGPGTRLLVL.

About this clonotype: A far larger clone differs by one base, so this is likely a read error. Given the absence of the conserved phenylalanine or tryptophan at the CDR3 end, a read error is likely. The rearrangement links TRBV27 to TRBJ1-1; tentative D call: TRBD1 (6 bases). Per the germline V gene, CDR1 is MNHEY and CDR2 is SMNVEV (reference sequence). The length of the CDR3 is 15 residues. V lost 5 bases, J lost 6 bases, and 19 bases lay in between. The CDR3 DNA follows: TGTGCCAGCAGTCTCCTGACAGGTTCGAGAGCTGAAGCTTTCCTT. Translated, it gives CASSLLTGSRAEAFL.

This chain joins TRBV7-6 and TRBJ1-2, with D hard to call. This CDR3 contains 16 residues. Looked up from germline, CDR1 is SGHVS and CDR2 is FNYEAQ. Trimming pared 1 base from V and 0 bases from J, leaving 12 bases between. CDR3 residues: CASSLVVSGANYGYTF. Written as DNA, the CDR3 is TGTGCCAGCAGCTTAGTGGTTTCGGGAGCTAACTATGGCTACACCTTC. The variable domain in full, with the rest retrieved from reference TRBV7-6 and TRBJ1-2, is GAGVSQSPRYKVTKRGQDVALRCDPISGHVSLYWYRQALGQGPEFLTYFNYEAQQDKSGLPNDRFSAERPEGSISTLTIQRTEQRDSAMYRCASSLVVSGANYGYTFGSGTRLTVV.

At least ten counts were recorded for this clonotype. CDR3 in DNA: TGTGCCAGCAGAGGTCAGGACATCTACGAGCAGTACTTC. Translating it yields CASRGQDIYEQYF. The chain joins TRBV28 to TRBJ2-7, with D perhaps matching TRBD1 (5 bases). Germline V gene lookup returns CDR1 MDHEN and CDR2 SYDVKM. The CDR3 extends over 13 amino acids. Trimming removed 6 bases at V and 3 bases at J, with 12 bases between.